The T cell receptor beta chain under discussion was sequenced for a study of naive CD8 T cells in extremely preterm neonates. General study findings and limits: Relative to older groups, preterm infants had shorter, less trimmed CDR3s with fewer N additions. Preterm neonates shared more CDR3 nucleotide sequences (approximately 2.5%) than older groups. Productive template counts varied among preterm samples, a noted limitation.

CDR1 and CDR2 (germline): KGHSH, LQKENI. The CDR3 length is 13 residues. The germline V and J ends were trimmed by 4 bases and 6 bases, with 13 bases remaining between them. Deliveries were elective term cesareans at about 35-41 weeks, with no labor or membrane rupture. Pregnancies with fetal demise, active maternal HSV infection or known maternal HIV were excluded. The data were produced by immunoSEQ multiplex PCR, yet TCRdb's version contains in-frame clones alone and is incomplete. The table includes more than 7,000 clones, approximately 90% detected once. Remarks on this clone: The antigen remains unidentified.

The source is a newborn in good health. The J gene is TRBJ2-7, the V gene TRBV18, with D possibly being TRBD1 (6 bases). Sequenced input: naive CD8+ T cells from cord blood. The CDR3 spells CASSLEDSPEQYF. The DNA for the CDR3 is TGTGCCAGCTCACTCGAGGACAGCCCCGAGCAGTACTTC.